A single sample gave rise to the 23 T cell receptor beta chains below, sequenced in a study of neurological immune-mediated disorders. TCRdb processed the 5' RACE reads anew with MiXCR; each CDR3 protein has one entry. Of under 80,000 distinct CDR3 sequences in the sample, 9.4% are singletons; the top ten hold less than 2%. The sample consisted of PBMCs. These receptors all stem from a middle-aged man in good health.

This clonotype was recorded many times. The V gene is TRBV29-1, the J gene TRBJ2-1; 9 bases map to TRBD1. Looked up from germline, CDR1 is SQVTM and CDR2 is ANQGSEA. CDR3 length: 14 residues. V was pared by 7 bases and J by 3 bases, with 7 bases of the junction left unmatched. The CDR3 DNA sequence: TGCAGCGCCCCTGGGACAGGGCTCTACAATGAGCAGTTCTTC. Its translation: CSAPGTGLYNEQFF.

This clonotype was counted at least ten times. This chain uses TRBV28 with TRBJ2-3, with D possibly TRBD2 on 5 matching bases. V lost 3 bases, J lost 3 bases, and 13 bases lay in between. Germline V gene data show CDR1 as MDHEN and CDR2 as SYDVKM. The CDR3 contains 15 residues. CDR3 loop: CASSFGGGRTDTQYF. The CDR3 DNA reads as TGTGCCAGCAGTTTCGGAGGAGGTAGAACAGATACGCAGTATTTT.

This clonotype came up many times. The V call is TRBV4-1, the J call TRBJ1-5; TRBD1 matches at 9 bases. V shed 6 bases and J 1 base; nucleotides not matched to a gene: 10. Germline CDR1 reads MGHRA; CDR2 reads YSYEKL. The CDR3 spans 17 residues. CDR3 sequence: CASSRTGEVGSNQPQHF. The CDR3 DNA reads as TGCGCCAGCAGTCGGACAGGGGAGGTGGGAAGCAATCAGCCCCAGCATTTT.

V usage is TRBV15 and J usage is TRBJ2-1; D might be TRBD2 (5 bases). The germline V gene encodes CDR1 LNHNV and CDR2 YYDKDF (reference sequence). This CDR3 region has 16 residues. V was pared by 0 bases and J by 6 bases, with 15 bases between. DNA of the CDR3: TGTGCCACCAGCAGAGATAGGTATCCGACTACCAATGAGCAGTTCTTC. The encoded protein is CATSRDRYPTTNEQFF.

This clonotype came up many times. CDR3 amino acids: CASSLGQGHSYEQYF. CDR3 DNA sequence: TGTGCCAGCAGTTTGGGACAGGGTCACTCCTACGAGCAGTACTTC. The chain employs TRBV12-3 or TRBV12-4 and TRBJ2-7, with TRBD1 identical over 9 bases. V lost 3 bases and J lost 0; bases outside the gene matches: 3. This CDR3 region has 15 residues.

This clonotype was recorded many times. The chain is built from TRBV5-5 and TRBJ2-5, with TRBD1 matching 9 bases. J lost 5 bases, V lost 2 bases, and 13 bases had no gene match. This CDR3 contains 17 residues. CDR1 SGHKS and CDR2 YYEKEE come from the germline V gene (reference sequence). The CDR3 here is CASSLTTGTGNMETQYF. In DNA form, the CDR3 reads TGTGCCAGCAGCTTAACAACCGGGACAGGGAATATGGAGACCCAGTACTTC.

This clonotype was detected ten times or more. The CDR3 spells CASSQDRGGWNEKLFF. The CDR3 DNA reads TGTGCCAGCAGCCAAGATCGGGGGGGCTGGAATGAAAAACTGTTTTTT. The chain couples TRBV14 to TRBJ1-4, with D perhaps TRBD1 (6 bases). V dropped 0 bases and J dropped 5 bases, with 13 bases sitting between them. Per the germline V gene, CDR1 is SGHDN and CDR2 is FVKESK. This CDR3 contains 16 residues. The entire variable domain, with the rest obtained from reference TRBV14 and TRBJ1-4, is as follows: EAGVTQFPSHSVIEKGQTVTLRCDPISGHDNLYWYRRVMGKEIKFLLHFVKESKQDESGMPNNRFLAERTGGTYSTLKVQPAELEDSGVYFCASSQDRGGWNEKLFFGSGTQLSVL.

This clonotype was seen many times. The rearrangement joins TRBV10-3 to TRBJ2-5; 7 bases match TRBD1. The CDR3 loop spans 16 amino acids. The V segment lost 2 bases and the J segment 1 base; nucleotides outside the gene matches: 7. The germline V gene encodes CDR1 ENHRY and CDR2 SYGVKD. DNA for the CDR3: TGTGCCATCAGTGAGATAGGGGGCCAGTTCCAAGAGACCCAGTACTTC. Translated: CAISEIGGQFQETQYF.

This clonotype occurred many times. The rearrangement links TRBV15 to TRBJ1-1; possible D gene TRBD1, 5 bases. Germline V CDR1 and CDR2: LNHNV, YYDKDF (reference sequence). This CDR3 is 13 amino acids long. V was cut by 0 bases and J by 10 bases, with 12 bases left in between. The CDR3 loop reads CATSREGDGVAFF. The DNA of the CDR3 is TGTGCCACCAGCAGAGAAGGGGACGGTGTAGCTTTCTTT.

This clonotype was counted many times. The V call is TRBV6-2 or TRBV6-3, the J call TRBJ1-2, with unresolved D. Germline V gene lookup returns CDR1 MNHEY and CDR2 SVGEGT. The CDR3 is made up of 14 amino acids. Trimming took 6 bases from V and 4 from J, leaving 15 bases between them. CDR3 residues: CASRPPEGAYGYTF. The CDR3 nucleotides read TGTGCCAGCAGACCCCCCGAGGGCGCCTATGGCTACACCTTC.

This clonotype was observed many times. The chain joins TRBV5-5 to TRBJ1-4, with 7 bases identical to TRBD1. The CDR3 is 15 amino acids. The germline gives CDR1 SGHKS, CDR2 YYEKEE (reference sequence). After removal of 4 bases from V and 4 bases from J, the junction contained 7 bases not matched to a gene. This chain's CDR3 is CASSGAGQLNEKLFF. CDR3 nucleotides: TGTGCCAGCAGCGGGGCGGGACAGCTTAATGAAAAACTGTTTTTT.

This clonotype was picked up many times. The chain combines TRBV27 with TRBJ1-1; D uncertain. Trimming cost V 2 bases and J 1 base, with 8 bases left between them. The CDR3 sequence is 14 residues long. The V gene's germline CDR1 is MNHEY and CDR2 SMNVEV (reference sequence). The CDR3 region is CASSLNGPNTEAFF. As DNA, the CDR3 is TGTGCCAGCAGTTTAAACGGCCCGAACACTGAAGCTTTCTTT.

This clonotype was seen repeatedly, ten times or more. The gene calls are TRBV7-2 and TRBJ2-2, with 11 positions matching TRBD2. The germline V gene has CDR1 SGHTA and CDR2 FQGNSA. The V gene end was trimmed by 2 bases and the J gene end by 4 bases; junction bases not matched to a gene: 3. The CDR3 contains 16 residues. The CDR3 DNA is TGTGCCAGCAGCTTACCTAGCGGGAGGCCCACCGGGGAGCTGTTTTTT. It yields the protein CASSLPSGRPTGELFF.

This clonotype was seen at least ten times. V is TRBV12-3 or TRBV12-4 and J is TRBJ1-1; 9 nucleotides align to TRBD1. There are 15 residues in the CDR3. The V segment lost 5 bases and the J segment 7 bases; nucleotides outside the gene matches: 11. Here the CDR3 reads CASSLSYRGPGEAFF. The CDR3 coding sequence is TGTGCCAGCAGTCTCTCATACAGGGGGCCGGGTGAAGCTTTCTTT.

This rearrangement joins TRBV7-9 to TRBJ1-1, with D unresolved. CDR1 is SEHNR, CDR2 FQNEAQ, per germline (reference sequence). Trimming pared 5 bases from V and 7 bases from J, leaving 8 bases between. This CDR3 comprises 11 residues. Here the CDR3 reads CASSPLFEAFF. CDR3 in DNA: TGTGCCAGCAGCCCCCTCTTTGAAGCTTTCTTT.

This clonotype showed up many times. This rearrangement joins TRBV29-1 to TRBJ2-7; 10 nucleotides line up with TRBD2. The junction had 0 bases not matched to a gene; V was cut back by 4 bases and J by 3 bases. The CDR3 loop spans 12 amino acids. Looked up from germline, CDR1 is SQVTM and CDR2 is ANQGSEA. CDR3 in DNA: TGCAGCGTTGCTAGCGGGAGCTACGAGCAGTACTTC. Amino acid sequence: CSVASGSYEQYF.

This clonotype was picked up one time. One base away lies a much larger clone, so this may be a sequencing read error. The V and J genes are TRBV19 and TRBJ2-1, with 9 bases identical to TRBD2. The germline V gene has CDR1 LNHDA and CDR2 SQIVND (reference sequence). CDR3 size: 15 residues. V lost 6 bases to trimming and J lost 6 bases; unmatched junction nucleotides: 9. The CDR3 nucleotides are TGTGCCAGTAGCTATCGGGCTAGCGGGGCCAATGAGCAGTTCTTC. Its protein product is CASSYRASGANEQFF.

This clonotype was detected ten times or more. This chain links TRBV7-2 with TRBJ2-1; 7 bases align to TRBD1. The CDR3 has 14 residues. Germline lookup yields CDR1 SGHTA and CDR2 FQGNSA. V dropped 5 bases and J dropped 12; count of bases not matched to a gene: 13. CDR3 protein: CASSLGTEGLLQFF. CDR3 sequence (DNA): TGTGCCAGCAGCCTCGGGACAGAGGGATTGTTGCAGTTCTTC.

This clonotype occurred many times. J is TRBJ2-7 and V is TRBV6-1; D may match TRBD1 or TRBD2 (6 bases each). CDR3 length: 12 amino acids. From germline, CDR1 is MNHNS and CDR2 SASEGT. V was pared by 6 bases and J by 4 bases, with 10 bases between. The CDR3 region has the DNA TGTGCCAGCAGAACAGGGAGGTACGAGCAGTACTTC. Translation: CASRTGRYEQYF.

This clonotype was seen at least ten times. V and J are TRBV28 and TRBJ1-1; D remains ambiguous. Germline values: CDR1 MDHEN, CDR2 SYDVKM. The CDR3 totals 14 residues. The V end was cut by 1 base, the J end by 5 bases, with 11 bases between. The CDR3 bases are TGTGCCAGCAGTTTATATGGGGTAAGGACTGAAGCTTTCTTT. Protein product: CASSLYGVRTEAFF.

This clonotype occurred many times. The chain recombines TRBV19 with TRBJ2-5; maybe TRBD2 (6 bases). Germline-derived CDR1 and CDR2 are LNHDA and SQIVND (reference sequence). V dropped 6 bases and J dropped 4 bases, with 12 bases sitting between them. The CDR3 covers 13 residues. DNA for the CDR3: TGTGCCAGTAGGAGGCGGGACGGAGAGACCCAGTACTTC. Protein product: CASRRRDGETQYF.

This clonotype was seen repeatedly, ten times or more. The J gene is TRBJ2-5, the V gene TRBV5-1; 7 bases align to TRBD2. Trimming at V came to 1 base and at J to 4 bases, leaving 1 base not matched to a gene. Germline-derived CDR1 and CDR2 are SGHRS and YFSETQ. CDR3 length: 13 amino acids. CDR3 amino acids: CASSLPSGETQYF. The CDR3 DNA follows: TGCGCCAGCAGCTTGCCTAGCGGAGAGACCCAGTACTTC.

This clonotype was counted ten times or more. The chain links TRBV10-3 to TRBJ2-3; the match to TRBD2 covers 8 bases. CDR1 is ENHRY, CDR2 SYGVKD, per germline. This CDR3 is built from 13 residues. The V and J ends lost 11 bases and 2 bases, in that order; junction bases with no gene match: 6. For the CDR3, the DNA is TGTGCCGTCAATAGCGGGAACACAGATACGCAGTATTTT. Its translation: CAVNSGNTDTQYF.